The entry below describes one T cell receptor beta chain. The sample comes from a study of T cell responses to AZD1222 COVID-19 vaccine. There are 20 residues in the CDR3. V was trimmed by 3 bases and J by 0 bases, leaving 21 bases between them. Generated by immunoSEQ multiplex PCR, the TCRdb table keeps only in-frame clones and is missing some. The sample consists of about 120,000 clones, roughly 84% of them appearing once. The receptor comes from an adult who received the AZD1222 COVID-19 vaccine. This chain joins TRBV23-1 and TRBJ1-6; tentatively, D is TRBD1 (5 bases). TRBV23-1 is an ORF, and what it does is uncertain. The sequencing here drew on peripheral blood, taken 28 days after the second AZD1222 dose. The CDR3 region is CASSQVGTGLPISYNSPLHF. Written as DNA, the CDR3 is TGCGCCAGCAGTCAGGTAGGGACCGGGCTCCCAATCTCCTATAATTCACCCCTCCACTTT.